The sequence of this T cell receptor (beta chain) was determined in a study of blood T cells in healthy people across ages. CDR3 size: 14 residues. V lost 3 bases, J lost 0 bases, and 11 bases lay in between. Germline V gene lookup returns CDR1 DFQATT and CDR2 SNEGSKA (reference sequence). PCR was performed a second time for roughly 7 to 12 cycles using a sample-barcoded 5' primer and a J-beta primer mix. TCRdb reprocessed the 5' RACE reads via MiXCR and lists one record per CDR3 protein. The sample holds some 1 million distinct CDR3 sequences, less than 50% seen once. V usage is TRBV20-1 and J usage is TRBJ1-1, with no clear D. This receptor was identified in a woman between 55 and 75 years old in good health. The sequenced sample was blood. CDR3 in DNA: TGCAGTGCTAGGATACAGCTCCTGAACACTGAAGCTTTCTTT. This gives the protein CSARIQLLNTEAFF.